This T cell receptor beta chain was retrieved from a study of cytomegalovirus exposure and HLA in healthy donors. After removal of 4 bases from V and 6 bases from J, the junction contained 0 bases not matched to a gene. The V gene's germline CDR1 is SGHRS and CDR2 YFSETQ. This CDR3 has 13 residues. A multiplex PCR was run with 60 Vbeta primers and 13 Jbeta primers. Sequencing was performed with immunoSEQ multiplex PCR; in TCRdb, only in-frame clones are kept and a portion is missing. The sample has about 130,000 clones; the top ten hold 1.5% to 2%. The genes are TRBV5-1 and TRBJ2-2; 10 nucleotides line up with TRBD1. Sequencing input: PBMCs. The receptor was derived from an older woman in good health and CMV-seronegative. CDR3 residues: CASSGQGAGELFF. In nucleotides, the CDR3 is TGCGCCAGCAGCGGACAGGGGGCCGGGGAGCTGTTTTTT.